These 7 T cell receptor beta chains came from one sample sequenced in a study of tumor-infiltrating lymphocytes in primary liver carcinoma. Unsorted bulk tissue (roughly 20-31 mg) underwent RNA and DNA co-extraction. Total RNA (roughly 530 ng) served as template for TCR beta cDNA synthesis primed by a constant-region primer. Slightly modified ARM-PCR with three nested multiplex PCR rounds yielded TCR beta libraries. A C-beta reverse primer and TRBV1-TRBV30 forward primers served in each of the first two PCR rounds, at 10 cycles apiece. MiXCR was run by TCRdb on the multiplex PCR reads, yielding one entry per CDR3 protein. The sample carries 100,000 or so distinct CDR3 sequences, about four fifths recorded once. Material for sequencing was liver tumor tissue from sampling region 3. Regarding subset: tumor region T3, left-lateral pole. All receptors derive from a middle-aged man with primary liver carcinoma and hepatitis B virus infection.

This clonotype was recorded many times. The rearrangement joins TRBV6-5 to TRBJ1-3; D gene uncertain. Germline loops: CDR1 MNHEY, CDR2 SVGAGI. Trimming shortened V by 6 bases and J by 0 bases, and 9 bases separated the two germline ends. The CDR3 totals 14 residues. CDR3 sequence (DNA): TGTGCCAGCAGCCCCTATAGCTCTGGAAACACCATATATTTT. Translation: CASSPYSSGNTIYF.

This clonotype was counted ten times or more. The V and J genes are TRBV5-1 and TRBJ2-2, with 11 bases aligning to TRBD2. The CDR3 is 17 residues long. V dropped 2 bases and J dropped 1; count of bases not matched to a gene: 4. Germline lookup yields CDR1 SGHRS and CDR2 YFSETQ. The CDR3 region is CASSFETSGRNTGELFF. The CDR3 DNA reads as TGCGCCAGCAGCTTCGAAACTAGCGGGAGGAACACCGGGGAGCTGTTTTTT.

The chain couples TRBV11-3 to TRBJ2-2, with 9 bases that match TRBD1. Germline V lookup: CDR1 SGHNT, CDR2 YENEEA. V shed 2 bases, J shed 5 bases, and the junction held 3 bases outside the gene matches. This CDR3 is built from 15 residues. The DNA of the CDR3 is TGTGCCAGCAGCTTAACGACAGGGGGTACCGGGGAGCTGTTTTTT. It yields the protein CASSLTTGGTGELFF.

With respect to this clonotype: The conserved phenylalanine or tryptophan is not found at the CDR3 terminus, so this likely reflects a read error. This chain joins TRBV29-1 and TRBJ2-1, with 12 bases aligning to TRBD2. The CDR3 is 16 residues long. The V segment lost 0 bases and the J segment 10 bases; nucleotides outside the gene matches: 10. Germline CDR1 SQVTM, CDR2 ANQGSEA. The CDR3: CSVEDWTSGKSCEQFL. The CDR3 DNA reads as TGCAGCGTTGAAGATTGGACTAGCGGGAAATCGTGCGAGCAGTTCCTC.

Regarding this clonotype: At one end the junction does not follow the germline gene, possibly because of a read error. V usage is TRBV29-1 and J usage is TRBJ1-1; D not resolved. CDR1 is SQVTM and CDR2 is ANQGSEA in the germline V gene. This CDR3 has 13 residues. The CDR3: CSVEAEMITEAFF. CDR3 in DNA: TGCAGTGTTGAGGCAGAAATGATCACTGAAGCTTTCTTT.

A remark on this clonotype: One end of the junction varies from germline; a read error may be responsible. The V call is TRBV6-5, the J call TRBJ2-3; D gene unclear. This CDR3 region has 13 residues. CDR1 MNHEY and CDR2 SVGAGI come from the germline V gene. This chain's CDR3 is CTSSLQSTDAQYF. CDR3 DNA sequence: TGTACCAGCAGTCTCCAGAGCACAGATGCGCAGTATTTT.

This CDR3 is CGARSGGRPETQYF. The CDR3 DNA reads TGCGGCGCCAGAAGTGGCGGTCGTCCCGAGACCCAGTACTTC. This sequence joins TRBV29-1 and TRBJ2-5; D unresolved. The CDR3 totals 14 residues. CDR1 is SQVTM and CDR2 is ANQGSEA in the germline V gene.